These 17 T cell receptor beta chains came from one sample sequenced in a study of OX40 agonist ivuxolimab in advanced cancers. Library construction relied on the immunoSEQ multiplex PCR assay. In TCRdb, the immuneACCESS table is reduced to in-frame sequences with V and J assigned. These tables do not hold every clone; where another copy was compared, an unresolved V gene accounts for under half, and the others remain unexplained. Across this sample there are over 55,000 clones, with less than 90% seen only once. The top ten clonotypes cover around 0.6% of the sample. Sequenced here: CD4+ or CD8+ T cells sorted from blood, sampled in a trial of the OX40 agonist ivuxolimab. The receptors derive from an adult with an advanced solid tumor such as melanoma, head and neck, liver or kidney cancer.

The chain couples TRBV23-1 to TRBJ1-2; D is unresolved. TRBV23-1 is an ORF, with its function uncertain. V was clipped by 4 bases and J by 5 bases, with 11 bases between them. The CDR3 is 13 amino acids. The CDR3 reads CASSPRSGYGYTF. The CDR3 DNA follows: TGCGCCAGCAGTCCCAGGTCCGGATATGGCTACACCTTC.

This clone was seen once. The chain is built from TRBV9 and TRBJ2-7; maybe TRBD2 (9 bases). CDR1 is SGDLS, CDR2 YYNGEE, per germline. V lost 0 bases and J 6 bases, leaving 16 bases between the germline ends. This CDR3 contains 15 residues. The CDR3 sequence is CASSVGREGTGEQYF. Here the CDR3 DNA reads TGTGCCAGCAGCGTAGGGCGGGAGGGGACAGGCGAGCAGTACTTC.

CDR3 residues: CAISEGIRTQNYNEQFF. The CDR3 region has the DNA TGTGCCATCAGTGAGGGAATTAGGACCCAGAATTACAATGAGCAGTTCTTC. The chain combines TRBV10-3 with TRBJ2-1, with D unresolved. V lost 2 bases to trimming and J lost 4 bases, with 18 bases between them. The length of the CDR3 is 17 residues. Germline CDR1 is ENHRY and CDR2 is SYGVKD.

The J gene is TRBJ2-3, the V gene TRBV7-2, with 7 bases that match TRBD2. CDR1 and CDR2 (germline): SGHTA, FQGNSA. With V trimmed by 1 base and J by 1 base, 5 bases remained unmatched. The CDR3 has 16 amino acids. Here the CDR3 reads CASSLGAGWGTDTQYF. As DNA, the CDR3 is TGTGCCAGCAGCTTAGGAGCGGGGTGGGGCACAGATACGCAGTATTTT.

This rearrangement joins TRBV5-1 to TRBJ1-3; possible D gene TRBD1, 6 bases. Trimming pared 10 bases from V and 2 bases from J, leaving 13 bases between. CDR3 length: 13 amino acids. Germline CDR1 and CDR2: SGHRS and YFSETQ. The CDR3 sequence: CADGGRAGNTIYF. The CDR3 region has the DNA TGCGCCGACGGGGGGCGGGCTGGAAACACCATATATTTT. Using reference TRBV5-1 and TRBJ1-3 for the parts outside the CDR3, the full variable domain is KAGVTQTPRYLIKTRGQQVTLSCSPISGHRSVSWYQQTPGQGLQFLFEYFSETQRNKGNFPGRFSGRQFSNSRSEMNVSTLELGDSALYLCADGGRAGNTIYFGEGSWLTVV.

As for this clone: Different DNA sequences within this sample yield the same CDR3. The genes are TRBV7-2 and TRBJ2-7, with TRBD2 matching 7 bases. Germline CDR1 is SGHTA and CDR2 is FQGNSA. V dropped 1 base and J dropped 3; count of bases not matched to a gene: 3. This CDR3 contains 14 residues. The CDR3 DNA reads as TGTGCCAGCAGCTTAGGGGGGGGTATCTACGAGCAGTACTTC. This sequence encodes CASSLGGGIYEQYF. Complete variable domain (other parts from reference TRBV7-2 and TRBJ2-7): GAGVSQSPSNKVTEKGKDVELRCDPISGHTALYWYRQSLGQGLEFLIYFQGNSAPDKSGLPSDRFSAERTGGSVSTLTIQRTQQEDSAVYLCASSLGGGIYEQYFGPGTRLTVT.

This chain connects TRBV6-5 to TRBJ2-7; D gene unclear. Trimming removed 4 bases at V and 4 bases at J, with 11 bases between. The CDR3 is 13 amino acids. Germline CDR1 is MNHEY and CDR2 is SVGAGI. Here the CDR3 DNA reads TGTGCCAGCAGTTCTGGACGAGCATACGAGCAGTACTTC. Translated, it gives CASSSGRAYEQYF.

The V gene is TRBV7-2, the J gene TRBJ1-2; D uncertain. This CDR3 region has 16 residues. V lost 4 bases, J lost 5 bases, and 20 bases lay in between. Germline V gives CDR1 SGHTA, CDR2 FQGNSA. CDR3 sequence: CASSSGVRAHDYGYTF. The CDR3 DNA follows: TGTGCCAGCAGCTCAGGAGTACGGGCTCACGATTATGGCTACACCTTC.

The rearrangement joins TRBV6-1 to TRBJ2-5, with 10 nucleotides matching TRBD1. Trimming at V came to 7 bases and at J to 5 bases, leaving 7 bases not matched to a gene. Germline assignment: CDR1 MNHNS and CDR2 SASEGT. The CDR3 has 14 amino acids. This CDR3 is CASIRQGAWETQYF. Here the CDR3 DNA reads TGTGCCAGCATCCGACAGGGGGCCTGGGAGACCCAGTACTTC.

This chain links TRBV28 with TRBJ1-1; 7 nucleotides align to TRBD1. The V gene's germline CDR1 is MDHEN and CDR2 SYDVKM. The junction had 12 bases not matched to a gene; V was cut back by 5 bases and J by 6 bases. The CDR3 consists of 15 residues. DNA of the CDR3: TGTGCCAGCAGTCCTTGGGGCCATGGGACAGCTGAAGCTTTCTTT. Amino acids: CASSPWGHGTAEAFF.

The chain combines TRBV9 with TRBJ2-1; a possible D gene is TRBD2 (6 bases). CDR1 and CDR2 (germline): SGDLS, YYNGEE. V was shortened by 1 base and J by 0 bases, with 11 bases between the two germline ends. The CDR3 contains 16 residues. Written as DNA, the CDR3 is TGTGCCAGCAGCGTAACGGGACTGGACTCCTACAATGAGCAGTTCTTC. Amino acids: CASSVTGLDSYNEQFF. The full variable domain, in which reference TRBV9 and TRBJ2-1 provide the parts outside the CDR3, is DSGVTQTPKHLITATGQRVTLRCSPRSGDLSVYWYQQSLDQGLQFLIQYYNGEERAKGNILERFSAQQFPDLHSELNLSSLELGDSALYFCASSVTGLDSYNEQFFGPGTRLTVL.

The chain is built from TRBV7-6 and TRBJ2-5; TRBD1 agrees at 7 bases. The CDR3 consists of 15 residues. CDR1 SGHVS and CDR2 FNYEAQ come from the germline V gene. V lost 4 bases and J lost 1; bases outside the gene matches: 6. The CDR3 sequence: CASSSRRTGQETQYF. The DNA for the CDR3 is TGTGCCAGCAGCTCCCGTAGGACAGGCCAAGAGACCCAGTACTTC.

The chain has TRBV28 and TRBJ2-7; 8 nucleotides agree with TRBD1. This CDR3 has 13 amino acids. V gave up 4 bases and J gave up 6 bases; unmatched junction bases: 5. From germline, CDR1 is MDHEN and CDR2 SYDVKM. The CDR3: CASSSRTGREQYF. In DNA, the CDR3 is TGTGCCAGCAGTTCCCGGACAGGGCGCGAGCAGTACTTC.

This clone showed up just once. The chain has TRBV4-3 and TRBJ1-1; D might be TRBD1 (6 bases). This CDR3 is 15 amino acids long. From germline, CDR1 is LGHNA and CDR2 YSLEER. V lost 0 bases and J lost 7, with 15 bases in between. The CDR3 sequence is CASSQEIGRGNEAFF. CDR3 bases: TGCGCCAGCAGCCAAGAAATTGGCAGGGGAAATGAAGCTTTCTTT.

The chain employs TRBV5-4 and TRBJ2-5; TRBD2 agrees at 10 bases. The junction had 2 bases not matched to a gene; V was cut back by 2 bases and J by 1 base. CDR1 and CDR2 from the germline V gene are SGHNT and YYREEE (reference sequence). The CDR3 is made up of 15 amino acids. CDR3 region: CASSLTSGTQETQYF. DNA of the CDR3: TGTGCCAGCAGCTTAACTAGCGGGACCCAAGAGACCCAGTACTTC.

This chain connects TRBV2 to TRBJ2-7; D possibly corresponds to TRBD1 (5 bases). The CDR3 is made up of 12 amino acids. CDR1 and CDR2 from the germline V gene are SNHLY and FYNNEI. Trimming stripped 3 bases from V and 4 bases from J, with 7 bases between. The CDR3 DNA reads TGTGCCAGCAGTGAGCAGGGTTACGAGCAGTACTTC. This translates into CASSEQGYEQYF.

In the case of this clone: At one end the junction does not follow the germline gene, possibly because of a read error. The V and J genes are TRBV7-7 and TRBJ2-5; D might be TRBD2 (6 bases). The length of the CDR3 is 15 residues. CDR1 is SSHAT and CDR2 is FNYEAQ in the germline V gene (reference sequence). The CDR3 bases are TGTGCCAGCAGCTTAAACCGGGACCCCCGCGGGACCCAATACTTC. It yields the protein CASSLNRDPRGTQYF.